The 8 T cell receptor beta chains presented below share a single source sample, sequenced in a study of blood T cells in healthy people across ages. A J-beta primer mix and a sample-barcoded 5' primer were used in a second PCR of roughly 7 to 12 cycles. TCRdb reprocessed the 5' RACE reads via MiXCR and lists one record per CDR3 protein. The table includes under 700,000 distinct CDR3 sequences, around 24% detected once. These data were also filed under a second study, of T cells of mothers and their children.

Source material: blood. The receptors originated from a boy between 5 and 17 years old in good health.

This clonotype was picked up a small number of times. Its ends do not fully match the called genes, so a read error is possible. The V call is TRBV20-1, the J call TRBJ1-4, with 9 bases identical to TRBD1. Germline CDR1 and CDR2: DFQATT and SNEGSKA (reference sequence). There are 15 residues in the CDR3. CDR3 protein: CSASGATGGGEKLLF. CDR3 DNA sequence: TGCAGTGCTAGCGGAGCGACAGGGGGTGGTGAAAAACTGCTTTTT.

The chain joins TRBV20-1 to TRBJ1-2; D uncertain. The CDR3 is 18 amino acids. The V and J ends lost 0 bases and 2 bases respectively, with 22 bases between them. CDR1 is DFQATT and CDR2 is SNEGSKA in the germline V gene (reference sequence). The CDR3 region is CSARDRPTAIGGNYGYTF. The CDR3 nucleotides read TGCAGTGCTAGAGACCGGCCGACCGCGATTGGCGGAAACTATGGCTACACCTTC.

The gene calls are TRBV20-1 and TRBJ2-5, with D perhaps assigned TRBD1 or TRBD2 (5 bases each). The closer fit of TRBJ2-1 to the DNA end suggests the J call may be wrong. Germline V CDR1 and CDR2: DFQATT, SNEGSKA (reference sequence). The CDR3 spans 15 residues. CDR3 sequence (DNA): TGCAGTGCTAGACCGGGACCCAAGCTGGGTGGTGAGCAGTTCTTC. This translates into CSARPGPKLGGEQFF.

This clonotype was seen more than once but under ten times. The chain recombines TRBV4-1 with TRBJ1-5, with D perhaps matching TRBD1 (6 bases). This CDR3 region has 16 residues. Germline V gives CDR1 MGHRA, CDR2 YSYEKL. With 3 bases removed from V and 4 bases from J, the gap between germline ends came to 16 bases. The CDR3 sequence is CASSQVGGGGNQPQHF. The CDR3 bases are TGCGCCAGCAGCCAGGTCGGGGGGGGCGGGAATCAGCCCCAGCATTTT.

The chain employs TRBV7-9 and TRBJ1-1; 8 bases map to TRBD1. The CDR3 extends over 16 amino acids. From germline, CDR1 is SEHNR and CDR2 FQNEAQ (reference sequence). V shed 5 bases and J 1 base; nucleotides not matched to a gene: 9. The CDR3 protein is CASSRGQGTPNTEAFF. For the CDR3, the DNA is TGTGCCAGCAGCCGCGGACAGGGAACGCCGAACACTGAAGCTTTCTTT. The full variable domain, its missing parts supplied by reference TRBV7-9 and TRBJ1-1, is DTGVSQNPRHKITKRGQNVTFRCDPISEHNRLYWYRQTLGQGPEFLTYFQNEAQLEKSRLLSDRFSAERPKGSFSTLEIQRTEQGDSAMYLCASSRGQGTPNTEAFFGQGTRLTVV.

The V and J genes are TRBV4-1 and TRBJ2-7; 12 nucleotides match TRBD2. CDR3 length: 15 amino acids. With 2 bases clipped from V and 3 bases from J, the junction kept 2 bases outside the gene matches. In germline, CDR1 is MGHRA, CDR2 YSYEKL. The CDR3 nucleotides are TGCGCCAGCAGCCAAAGGACTAGCGGGAACTACGAGCAGTACTTC. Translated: CASSQRTSGNYEQYF.

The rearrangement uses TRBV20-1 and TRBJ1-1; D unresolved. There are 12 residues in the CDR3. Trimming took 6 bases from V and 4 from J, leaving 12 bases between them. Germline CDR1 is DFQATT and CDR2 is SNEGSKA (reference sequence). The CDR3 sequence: CSAAIMITEAFF. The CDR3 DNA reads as TGCAGTGCCGCTATAATGATCACTGAAGCTTTCTTT.

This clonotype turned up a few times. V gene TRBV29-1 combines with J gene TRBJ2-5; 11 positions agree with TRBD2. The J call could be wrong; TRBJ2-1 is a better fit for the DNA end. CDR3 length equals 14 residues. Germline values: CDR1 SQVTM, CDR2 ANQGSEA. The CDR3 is CSVQLAGEFSEQFF. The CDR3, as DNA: TGCAGCGTCCAACTAGCGGGAGAGTTCAGTGAGCAGTTCTTC.